These 25 T cell receptor beta chains share one sample of origin, sequenced in a study of cytomegalovirus exposure and HLA in healthy donors. A multiplex PCR was run with 60 Vbeta primers and 13 Jbeta primers. Repertoires were generated with immunoSEQ multiplex PCR, while TCRdb's copy carries only in-frame clones and drops some. Among some 78,000 clones, approximately 80% were seen once, and the ten largest hold about a third. Sequencing input: PBMCs. These receptors were taken from a man in his forties or fifties in good health and CMV-seropositive.

The rearrangement links TRBV5-5 to TRBJ2-5; 8 bases map to TRBD1. J lost 5 bases, V lost 6 bases, and 9 bases had no gene match. CDR3 length: 14 residues. From germline, CDR1 is SGHKS and CDR2 YYEKEE (reference sequence). This CDR3 reads CASIQDRAQETQYF. The CDR3 DNA reads TGTGCCAGCATCCAGGACAGGGCCCAGGAGACCCAGTACTTC.

The V call is TRBV7-8, the J call TRBJ2-7; 8 nucleotides align to TRBD1. The V and J ends lost 5 bases and 5 bases, in that order; junction bases with no gene match: 14. The germline V gene encodes CDR1 SGHVS and CDR2 FQNEAQ. This CDR3 is 16 amino acids long. This CDR3 is CASSVSRGPAEDEQYF. DNA of the CDR3: TGTGCCAGCAGCGTGAGCAGGGGGCCGGCGGAGGACGAGCAGTACTTC.

The gene calls are TRBV7-2 and TRBJ1-2; D is undetermined. Germline assignment: CDR1 SGHTA and CDR2 FQGNSA. The CDR3 runs to 13 residues. V was shortened by 3 bases and J by 3 bases, with 8 bases between the two germline ends. CDR3 bases: TGTGCCAGCAGCTTCCCCGGGGACTATGGCTACACCTTC. It is translated as CASSFPGDYGYTF.

The rearrangement links TRBV6-5 to TRBJ1-1, with a weak D call TRBD1 (6 bases). CDR1 and CDR2 (germline): MNHEY, SVGAGI. CDR3 size: 15 residues. V dropped 0 bases and J dropped 4 bases, with 12 bases sitting between them. CDR3 nucleotide sequence: TGTGCCAGCAGTTACTCCAGGGGAATGAGCACTGAAGCTTTCTTT. Translation: CASSYSRGMSTEAFF.

The chain carries TRBV9 and TRBJ2-1, with 9 bases lining up with TRBD2. V gave up 3 bases and J gave up 6 bases; unmatched junction bases: 13. The CDR3 runs to 17 residues. CDR1 is SGDLS and CDR2 is YYNGEE in the germline V gene. CDR3 in DNA: TGTGCCAGCAGCGCCCAACTGACTAGCGGAGATCCCAATGAGCAGTTCTTC. This sequence encodes CASSAQLTSGDPNEQFF.

The chain links TRBV11-1 to TRBJ2-7, with TRBD1 matching 9 bases. CDR1 is SGHAT and CDR2 is FQDESV in the germline V gene (reference sequence). CDR3 length equals 17 residues. The V gene end was trimmed by 5 bases and the J gene end by 1 base; junction bases not matched to a gene: 12. This CDR3 is CASSPDSGTGYSYEQYF. The CDR3 nucleotides are TGTGCCAGCAGCCCCGATTCGGGGACAGGGTATTCCTACGAGCAGTACTTC.

This chain uses TRBV19 with TRBJ1-1, with D possibly TRBD1 on 6 matching bases. Germline assignment: CDR1 LNHDA and CDR2 SQIVND (reference sequence). V shed 7 bases and J shed 0 bases, with 21 bases lying between them. The CDR3 has 17 residues. As DNA, the CDR3 is TGTGCCAGTAACCCAGGACAGTTACTACACTTGAACACTGAAGCTTTCTTT. It is translated as CASNPGQLLHLNTEAFF.

A single count supports this clone. The chain recombines TRBV2 with TRBJ2-4, with 9 bases lining up with TRBD1. CDR1 and CDR2 (germline): SNHLY, FYNNEI. The CDR3 has 16 residues. The V and J ends lost 3 bases and 3 bases, in that order; junction bases with no gene match: 6. Here the CDR3 DNA reads TGTGCCAGCAGTGACCGGGACAGGGTGGACAAAAACATTCAGTACTTC. This codes for CASSDRDRVDKNIQYF.

This chain links TRBV6-5 with TRBJ2-1, with 10 bases that match TRBD1. This CDR3 spans 14 amino acids. The trim removed 1 base at V and 12 bases at J, leaving 6 bases unmatched. Germline CDR1 and CDR2: MNHEY and SVGAGI. The CDR3 DNA reads TGTGCCAGCAGTTACTTGGGACAGGGGTTAGGGCAGTTCTTC. Protein product: CASSYLGQGLGQFF.

V is TRBV27 and J is TRBJ2-3, with unresolved D. The CDR3 is made up of 12 amino acids. CDR1 and CDR2 from the germline V gene are MNHEY and SMNVEV (reference sequence). Trimming left V 5 bases short and J 8 bases short, with 11 bases between. The CDR3 is CASSPHSGTQYF. DNA for the CDR3: TGTGCCAGCAGTCCCCACTCGGGTACGCAGTATTTT.

This sequence joins TRBV19 and TRBJ1-5; D is unresolved. Trimming cost V 1 base and J 12 bases, with 7 bases left between them. Germline V gene data show CDR1 as LNHDA and CDR2 as SQIVND (reference sequence). The CDR3 is 11 residues long. In DNA form, the CDR3 reads TGTGCCAGTAGTATAGGGCCGTTCCAGCATTTT. Protein: CASSIGPFQHF.

V usage is TRBV7-6 and J usage is TRBJ2-1; 7 bases are shared with TRBD2. V lost 2 bases to trimming and J lost 4 bases; unmatched junction nucleotides: 8. The CDR3 is made up of 16 amino acids. The V gene's germline CDR1 is SGHVS and CDR2 FNYEAQ. CDR3 in amino acids: CASSLTAGGGYNEQFF. The CDR3 DNA reads as TGTGCCAGCAGCTTAACGGCTGGGGGGGGATACAATGAGCAGTTCTTC.

This clone showed up just a few times. The chain links TRBV2 to TRBJ2-1; 8 nucleotides line up with TRBD1. V dropped 4 bases and J dropped 8; count of bases not matched to a gene: 7. This CDR3 region has 14 residues. Germline CDR1 SNHLY, CDR2 FYNNEI. For the CDR3, the DNA is TGTGCCAGCAGTGTTGACAGGGGTGGCTATGAGCAGTTCTTC. Its translation: CASSVDRGGYEQFF.

The chain links TRBV6-5 to TRBJ1-2; D is perhaps TRBD1 (5 bases). V lost 2 bases to trimming and J lost 6 bases, with 7 bases between them. Per the germline V gene, CDR1 is MNHEY and CDR2 is SVGAGI. There are 12 residues in the CDR3. This CDR3 reads CASSYGGNGYTF. In nucleotides, the CDR3 is TGTGCCAGCAGTTACGGGGGGAATGGCTACACCTTC.

A remark on this clone: Distinct nucleotide sequences in the sample also encode this CDR3. The genes are TRBV19 and TRBJ2-3; D is ambiguous. The CDR3 is 12 amino acids. V dropped 3 bases and J dropped 3 bases, with 4 bases sitting between them. Germline V gene data show CDR1 as LNHDA and CDR2 as SQIVND (reference sequence). The CDR3 nucleotides are TGTGCCAGTAGTATGAGGACAGATACGCAGTATTTT. As protein: CASSMRTDTQYF.

V gene TRBV5-1 combines with J gene TRBJ2-7, with 16 bases that match TRBD2. V trimming: 4 bases; J trimming: 5 bases; junction bases outside the gene matches: 12. The length of the CDR3 is 18 residues. Looked up from germline, CDR1 is SGHRS and CDR2 is YFSETQ. The CDR3 DNA sequence: TGCGCCAGCAGCCCTGGGACTAGCGGGAGGGCCGAAGTCAACGAGCAGTACTTC. Its protein is CASSPGTSGRAEVNEQYF.

The V gene is TRBV21-1, the J gene TRBJ2-7; the D call of TRBD1 is as the table states it, not checked on the DNA. TRBV21-1 is assigned pseudogene status. This CDR3 is 16 amino acids long. The CDR3 loop is CATRQGVQGLSYEQYF. As DNA, the CDR3 is TGTGCCACTCGTCAGGGGGTACAAGGATTGTCCTACGAGCAGTACTTC.

The V and J genes are TRBV19 and TRBJ1-5; D might be TRBD1 (5 bases). From germline, CDR1 is LNHDA and CDR2 SQIVND (reference sequence). CDR3 length: 15 amino acids. Between the trimmed V and J ends, which lost 1 base and 4 bases, there was a span of 11 bases. This chain's CDR3 is CASSIVAGHNQPQHF. CDR3 nucleotide sequence: TGTGCCAGTAGTATAGTTGCAGGGCATAATCAGCCCCAGCATTTT.

CDR3 sequence reads: CASSPGTGGHTEAFF. The CDR3 DNA reads TGTGCCAGCAGCCCGGGGACAGGGGGCCACACTGAAGCTTTCTTT. This chain connects TRBV7-3 to TRBJ1-1; 12 bases are a match to TRBD1. The germline CDR1 and CDR2 sequences are SGHTA and FQGTGA. Trimming took 5 bases from V and 3 from J; bases not matched to a gene: 4. The CDR3 sequence is 15 residues long.

The J gene is TRBJ2-7, the V gene TRBV21-1; the D call TRBD2 from the table was never checked on the DNA. TRBV21-1 constitutes a pseudogene. The CDR3 runs to 14 residues. CDR3 bases: TGTGCCAGCAGCAAAGTGCGGGATCTCGACGAGCAGTACTTC. Protein sequence: CASSKVRDLDEQYF.

This clone has more than one count but fewer than ten. The chain carries TRBV4-1 and TRBJ2-4; D gene unclear. V gave up 2 bases and J gave up 10 bases, with 21 bases separating them. The germline gives CDR1 MGHRA, CDR2 YSYEKL. The CDR3 is 16 amino acids. In nucleotides, the CDR3 is TGCGCCAGCAGCCAATTCACACGACTCAATAGACGTATTCAGTACTTC. It translates to CASSQFTRLNRRIQYF.

The J gene is TRBJ1-1, the V gene TRBV2; a weak D match, TRBD1 (5 bases). With 10 bases removed from V and 3 bases from J, the gap between germline ends came to 18 bases. The CDR3 length is 14 residues. Germline-derived CDR1 and CDR2 are SNHLY and FYNNEI. The DNA for the CDR3 is TGTGCCACCGCGAAAAGGGGAGGGTACACTGAAGCTTTCTTT. Its translation is CATAKRGGYTEAFF.

The chain uses TRBV6-6 and TRBJ1-2; unclear D gene. V was trimmed by 5 bases and J by 9 bases, leaving 19 bases between them. Germline V CDR1 and CDR2: MNHNY, SVGAGI (reference sequence). There are 14 residues in the CDR3. CDR3 DNA: TGTGCCAGCAGTCCCGCCCGGGTCCCTGGAAGCTACACCTTC. This codes for CASSPARVPGSYTF.

This chain uses TRBV19 with TRBJ1-5; TRBD1 aligns across 8 bases. The CDR3 is made up of 16 amino acids. J lost 0 bases, V lost 5 bases, and 6 bases had no gene match. The germline V gene encodes CDR1 LNHDA and CDR2 SQIVND (reference sequence). CDR3 region: CASSSGGGYSNQPQHF. The DNA for the CDR3 is TGTGCCAGTAGTTCAGGGGGCGGATATAGCAATCAGCCCCAGCATTTT.

The chain employs TRBV4-1 and TRBJ1-4, with 8 positions matching TRBD1. The CDR3 spans 18 residues. After removal of 2 bases from V and 4 bases from J, the junction contained 12 bases not matched to a gene. The V gene's germline CDR1 is MGHRA and CDR2 YSYEKL. CDR3 protein: CASSQMTGQGRGNEKLFF. In DNA, the CDR3 is TGCGCCAGCAGCCAAATGACTGGACAGGGTCGGGGTAATGAAAAACTGTTTTTT.